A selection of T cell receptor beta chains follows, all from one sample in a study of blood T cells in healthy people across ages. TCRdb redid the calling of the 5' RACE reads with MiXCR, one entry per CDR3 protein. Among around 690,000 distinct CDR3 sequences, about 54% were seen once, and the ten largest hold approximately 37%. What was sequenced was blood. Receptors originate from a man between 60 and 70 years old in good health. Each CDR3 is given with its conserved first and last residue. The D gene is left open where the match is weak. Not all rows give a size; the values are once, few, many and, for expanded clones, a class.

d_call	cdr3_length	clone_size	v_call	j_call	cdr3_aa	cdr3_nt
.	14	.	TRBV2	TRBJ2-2	CASSQDWGAGELFF	TGTGCCAGCAGTCAGGACTGGGGCGCCGGGGAGCTGTTTTTT
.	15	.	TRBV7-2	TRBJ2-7	CASSLSAGGTYEQYF	TGTGCCAGCAGCTTATCGGCCGGCGGGACCTACGAGCAGTACTTC
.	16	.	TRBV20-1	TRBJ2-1	CSAAPKGRGAYNEQFF	TGCAGTGCTGCCCCTAAGGGCAGGGGAGCCTACAATGAGCAGTTCTTC
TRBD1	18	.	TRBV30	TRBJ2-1	CAWRGGVGRQGANNEQFF	TGTGCCTGGAGGGGAGGTGTTGGAAGACAGGGGGCGAACAATGAGCAGTTCTTC
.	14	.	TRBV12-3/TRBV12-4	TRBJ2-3	CASRGGVGGDTQYF	TGTGCCAGCCGTGGTGGGGTGGGCGGAGATACGCAGTATTTT
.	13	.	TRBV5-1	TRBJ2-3	CASSLDNSDTQYF	TGCGCCAGCAGCTTAGACAATTCGGATACGCAGTATTTT
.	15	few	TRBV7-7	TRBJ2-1	CASSPDSLSYNERFF	TGTGCCAGCAGCCCGGACAGCCTGTCCTACAATGAGCGGTTCTTC
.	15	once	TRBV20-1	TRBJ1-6	CSAGDVGAGNSPLHF	TGCAGTGCTGGAGATGTGGGGGCGGGGAATTCACCCCTCCACTTT
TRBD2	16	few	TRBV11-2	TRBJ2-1	CASSLGGESSYNEQFF	TGTGCCAGCAGCCTCGGGGGGGAGAGCTCCTACAATGAGCAGTTCTTC
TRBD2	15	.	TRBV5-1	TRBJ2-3	CASSLQRGVTDTQYF	TGCGCCAGCAGCCTACAGCGGGGGGTCACAGATACGCAGTATTTT
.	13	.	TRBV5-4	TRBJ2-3	CASSTLSADTQYF	TGTGCCAGCAGCACCCTGAGTGCAGATACGCAGTATTTT
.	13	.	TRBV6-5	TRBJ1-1	CASSRGANTEAFF	TGTGCCAGCAGCCGAGGGGCGAACACTGAAGCTTTCTTT
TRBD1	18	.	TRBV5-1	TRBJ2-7	CASSLVGSVTGSPNEQYF	TGCGCCAGCAGCTTGGTTGGGTCTGTGACAGGGTCACCCAACGAGCAGTACTTC
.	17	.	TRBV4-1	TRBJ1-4	CASSQDPHRATNEKLFF	TGCGCCAGCAGCCAAGATCCCCACAGGGCAACTAATGAAAAACTGTTTTTT
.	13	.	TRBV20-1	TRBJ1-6	CSTTAGTNSPLHF	TGCAGTACTACGGCGGGAACCAATTCACCCCTCCACTTT
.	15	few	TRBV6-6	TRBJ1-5	CASSDPTGSNQPQHF	TGTGCCAGCAGTGACCCGACAGGTAGCAATCAGCCCCAGCATTTT
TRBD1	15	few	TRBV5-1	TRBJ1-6	CASSLEAGGNSPLHF	TGTGCCAGCAGCTTAGAGGCAGGGGGCAATTCACCCCTCCACTTT
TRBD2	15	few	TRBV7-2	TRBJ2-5	CASSLGTSYYNEQYF	TGTGCCAGCAGCTTAGGGACTAGTTATTACAATGAGCAGTACTTC
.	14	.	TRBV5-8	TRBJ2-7	CASSYQGTPGQQYF	TGTGCCAGCAGCTACCAGGGGACGCCTGGGCAGCAGTACTTC
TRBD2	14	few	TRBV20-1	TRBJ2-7	CSAETSGGFNEQYF	TGCAGTGCGGAGACTAGCGGGGGGTTCAACGAGCAGTACTTC
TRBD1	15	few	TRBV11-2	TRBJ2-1	CASSSDRAPYNEQFF	TGTGCCAGCAGCTCTGACAGGGCCCCCTACAATGAGCAGTTCTTC
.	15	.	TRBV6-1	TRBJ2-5	CASTIIWGIQETQYF	TGTGCCAGCACCATCATATGGGGCATTCAAGAGACCCAGTACTTC
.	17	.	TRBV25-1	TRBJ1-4	CASGQLWEGTTNEKLFF	TGTGCCAGCGGCCAATTATGGGAGGGCACGACTAATGAAAAACTGTTTTTT
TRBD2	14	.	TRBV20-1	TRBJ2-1	CSASLAGTDNEQFF	TGCAGTGCCTCACTAGCGGGGACAGACAATGAGCAGTTCTTC
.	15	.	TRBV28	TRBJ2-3	CASNDRASGGDTQYF	TGTGCCAGCAACGACAGGGCGTCTGGGGGGGATACGCAGTATTTT
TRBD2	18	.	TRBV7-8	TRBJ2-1	CASSLVTSGGGSYNEQFF	TGTGCCAGCAGCTTAGTGACTAGCGGGGGTGGTTCCTACAATGAGCAGTTCTTC